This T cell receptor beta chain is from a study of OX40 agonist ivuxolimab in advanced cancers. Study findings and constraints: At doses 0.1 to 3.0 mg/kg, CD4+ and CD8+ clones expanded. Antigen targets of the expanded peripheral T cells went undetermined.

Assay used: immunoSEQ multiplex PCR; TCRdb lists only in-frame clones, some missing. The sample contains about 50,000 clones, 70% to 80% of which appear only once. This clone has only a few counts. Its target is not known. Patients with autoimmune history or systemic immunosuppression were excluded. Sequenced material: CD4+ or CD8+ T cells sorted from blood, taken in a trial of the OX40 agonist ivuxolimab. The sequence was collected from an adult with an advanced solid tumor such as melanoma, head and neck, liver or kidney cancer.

The CDR3 is CASSPQTGIAGELFF. Written as DNA, the CDR3 is TGTGCCAGCAGCCCCCAGACAGGGATAGCCGGGGAGCTGTTTTTT. The chain links TRBV9 to TRBJ2-2; 7 bases agree with TRBD1. The germline V gene has CDR1 SGDLS and CDR2 YYNGEE. V dropped 4 bases and J dropped 6; count of bases not matched to a gene: 9. This CDR3 comprises 15 residues.